Following are 30 T cell receptor beta chains from one sample sequenced in a study of control samples from healthy donors and cancer patients. Libraries were prepared by immunoSEQ multiplex PCR; TCRdb keeps only in-frame clonotypes and omits some of them. The repertoire holds some 65,000 clones, with about 80% as singletons. The sequenced sample consisted of PBMCs. The receptor set was obtained from a woman aged 45-59 years with lung cancer.

This clone was picked up one time. This sequence joins TRBV6-5 and TRBJ1-3; D not certain. The CDR3 runs to 15 residues. Germline CDR1 reads MNHEY; CDR2 reads SVGAGI. V lost 0 bases and J lost 0, with 6 bases in between. The DNA of the CDR3 is TGTGCCAGCAGTTACTCGGGGTTCTCTGGAAACACCATATATTTT. It translates to CASSYSGFSGNTIYF.

CDR3 amino acids: CASRRTGGSPLHF. CDR3 DNA sequence: TGTGCCAGCAGGAGGACAGGAGGTTCACCCCTCCACTTT. V is TRBV7-8 and J is TRBJ1-6; 7 nucleotides agree with TRBD1. Trimming removed 6 bases from V and 9 bases from J; junction bases left unmatched: 5. The CDR3 totals 13 residues. The V gene's germline CDR1 is SGHVS and CDR2 FQNEAQ.

This chain joins TRBV12-3 or TRBV12-4 and TRBJ1-1, with a possible D match to TRBD1 (5 bases). The CDR3 is 13 residues long. V lost 6 bases to trimming and J lost 7 bases, with 15 bases between them. The CDR3 here is CASSLRQGGEAFF. CDR3 DNA sequence: TGTGCCAGCAGCCTTAGGCAGGGCGGTGAAGCTTTCTTT.

The V call is TRBV12-3 or TRBV12-4, the J call TRBJ1-1; D unresolved. There are 11 residues in the CDR3. V lost 3 bases to trimming and J lost 10 bases, with 9 bases between them. The CDR3 bases are TGTGCCAGCAGTTTGGGAGGCGGAGCTTTCTTT. Amino acids: CASSLGGGAFF.

The chain couples TRBV18 to TRBJ1-6; 7 nucleotides agree with TRBD1. CDR1 and CDR2 from the germline V gene are KGHSH and LQKENI. With V trimmed by 5 bases and J by 7 bases, 8 bases remained unmatched. The CDR3 is made up of 15 amino acids. The CDR3 nucleotides are TGTGCCAGCTCATCGTCGACAGGGCAGAATTCACCCCTCCACTTT. As protein: CASSSSTGQNSPLHF.

The chain has TRBV28 and TRBJ1-3; D ambiguous. Trimming removed 1 base at V and 0 bases at J, with 13 bases between. Germline V gives CDR1 MDHEN, CDR2 SYDVKM. The CDR3 is 17 residues long. CDR3 sequence (DNA): TGTGCCAGCAGTTTATTTGGATCTTCCGGCTCTGGAAACACCATATATTTT. This gives the protein CASSLFGSSGSGNTIYF.

This chain links TRBV18 with TRBJ2-7; a possible D gene is TRBD2 (5 bases). The CDR3 is made up of 12 amino acids. The V end lost 3 bases, the J end lost 3 bases, and 6 bases lay between the germline ends. CDR1 is KGHSH and CDR2 is LQKENI in the germline V gene. CDR3: CASSPRDYEQYF. The CDR3 DNA follows: TGTGCCAGCTCACCTCGGGACTACGAGCAGTACTTC.

The rearrangement joins TRBV28 to TRBJ1-4, with D uncertain. The CDR3 is made up of 15 amino acids. Trimming cost V 6 bases and J 4 bases, with 15 bases left between them. Germline CDR1 is MDHEN and CDR2 is SYDVKM. This CDR3 reads CASRGIGLFNEKLFF. In nucleotides, the CDR3 is TGTGCCAGCAGGGGGATAGGCCTCTTTAATGAAAAACTGTTTTTT. The whole variable domain, filled in from reference TRBV28 and TRBJ1-4, reads DVKVTQSSRYLVKRTGEKVFLECVQDMDHENMFWYRQDPGLGLRLIYFSYDVKMKEKGDIPEGYSVSREKKERFSLILESASTNQTSMYLCASRGIGLFNEKLFFGSGTQLSVL.

The CDR3 region is CASTPTGNQPQHF. CDR3 DNA sequence: TGTGCCAGCACCCCCACTGGGAACCAGCCCCAGCATTTT. V gene TRBV6-6 combines with J gene TRBJ1-5; D unresolved. The CDR3 totals 13 residues. Trimming removed 7 bases from V and 7 bases from J, with 14 bases in between. Per germline, CDR1 MNHNY and CDR2 SVGAGI (reference sequence).

The chain links TRBV4-3 to TRBJ1-2; D possibly corresponds to TRBD1 (6 bases). Germline V lookup: CDR1 LGHNA, CDR2 YSLEER. V dropped 0 bases and J dropped 4 bases, with 15 bases sitting between them. The CDR3 has 16 residues. The CDR3 DNA follows: TGCGCCAGCAGCCAAGATATAGGAACAGGGACCTATGGCTACACCTTC. Translation gives CASSQDIGTGTYGYTF.

The rearrangement links TRBV7-3 to TRBJ2-3; D is unresolved. Germline lookup yields CDR1 SGHTA and CDR2 FQGTGA. V was cut by 2 bases and J by 1 base, with 4 bases left in between. This CDR3 is 13 amino acids long. The CDR3 here is CASSLGGTDTQYF. CDR3 nucleotides: TGTGCCAGCAGCTTAGGGGGCACAGATACGCAGTATTTT.

The rearrangement joins TRBV9 to TRBJ1-1; D is unresolved. The CDR3 loop spans 13 amino acids. Germline CDR1 reads SGDLS; CDR2 reads YYNGEE. With 4 bases removed from V and 4 bases from J, the gap between germline ends came to 11 bases. The CDR3 loop reads CASSPRRITEAFF. The CDR3 region has the DNA TGTGCCAGCAGCCCTCGGCGGATCACTGAAGCTTTCTTT.

The chain links TRBV7-9 to TRBJ1-1; D possibly corresponds to TRBD1 (5 bases). The V end was cut by 4 bases, the J end by 0 bases, with 9 bases between. In germline, CDR1 is SEHNR, CDR2 FQNEAQ (reference sequence). The CDR3 is 14 residues long. The CDR3 sequence: CASSSSRVNTEAFF. In nucleotides, the CDR3 is TGTGCCAGCAGCTCAAGCAGGGTGAACACTGAAGCTTTCTTT.

V and J are TRBV11-2 and TRBJ1-2; D gene unclear. The CDR3 extends over 14 amino acids. Germline V gives CDR1 SGHAT, CDR2 FQNNGV. The germline V and J ends were trimmed by 6 bases and 4 bases, with 15 bases remaining between them. CDR3: CASRQLRNSYGYTF. The CDR3, as DNA: TGTGCCAGCAGACAGTTACGGAATTCCTATGGCTACACCTTC.

The V and J genes are TRBV5-5 and TRBJ1-6; 9 bases match TRBD1. Losses at the gene ends were 3 bases for V and 9 bases for J; bases not matched to a gene: 4. There are 14 residues in the CDR3. The germline V gene encodes CDR1 SGHKS and CDR2 YYEKEE (reference sequence). CDR3: CASSSDRGFSPLHF. CDR3 DNA sequence: TGTGCCAGCAGCTCCGACAGGGGGTTTTCACCCCTCCACTTT.

The genes are TRBV6-2 or TRBV6-3 and TRBJ2-5; D is undetermined. V lost 6 bases and J lost 2, with 4 bases in between. This CDR3 has 11 residues. Germline V gene lookup returns CDR1 MNHEY and CDR2 SVGEGT. The DNA of the CDR3 is TGTGCCAGCAGCGGACAAGAGACCCAGTACTTC. Residues: CASSGQETQYF.

CDR3 loop: CASSSSGIADTEAFF. The CDR3 nucleotides read TGCGCCAGCAGCTCGTCAGGGATCGCGGACACTGAAGCTTTCTTT. The chain recombines TRBV5-1 with TRBJ1-1; the D gene is possibly TRBD1 (5 bases). The CDR3 spans 15 residues. V lost 3 bases and J lost 3, with 15 bases in between. Germline V gene lookup returns CDR1 SGHRS and CDR2 YFSETQ.

In the case of this clone: A read error may produce the germline difference seen at one junction end. The V and J genes are TRBV18 and TRBJ1-2, with 9 bases lining up with TRBD1. Per the germline V gene, CDR1 is KGHSH and CDR2 is LQKENI. The CDR3 has 12 amino acids. CDR3 amino acids: CASSPADRGLNF. CDR3 bases: TGTGCCAGCTCACCTGCGGACAGGGGCCTTAACTTC.

CDR3 in DNA: TGCGCCAGCAGCCAAGTGACAGGGAGAACGGGTTACTATGGCTACACCTTC. Translation: CASSQVTGRTGYYGYTF. This chain links TRBV4-3 with TRBJ1-2; TRBD1 matches 7 bases. This CDR3 is 17 amino acids long. With 1 base clipped from V and 3 bases from J, the junction kept 11 bases outside the gene matches. Germline V lookup: CDR1 LGHNA, CDR2 YSLEER.

The gene calls are TRBV27 and TRBJ2-2, with D possibly matching TRBD1 (6 bases). The CDR3 extends over 17 amino acids. Deletions cut 1 base from V and 5 bases from J, with 17 bases between. The germline CDR1 and CDR2 sequences are MNHEY and SMNVEV (reference sequence). The CDR3 spells CASSLLGTPQATGELFF. CDR3 in DNA: TGTGCCAGCAGTTTATTGGGGACACCACAGGCTACCGGGGAGCTGTTTTTT.

V usage is TRBV14 and J usage is TRBJ1-6; TRBD1 aligns across 9 bases. The V gene end was trimmed by 0 bases and the J gene end by 5 bases; junction bases not matched to a gene: 2. CDR1 and CDR2 from the germline V gene are SGHDN and FVKESK. The CDR3 covers 16 residues. CDR3 residues: CASSQDRDRDNSPLHF. The CDR3 nucleotides read TGTGCCAGCAGCCAAGACAGGGACAGGGATAATTCACCCCTCCACTTT.

In its sample, this clone was seen once. The chain uses TRBV7-2 and TRBJ2-6; 12 bases match TRBD2. The CDR3 is made up of 16 amino acids. The germline gives CDR1 SGHTA, CDR2 FQGNSA. With 10 bases clipped from V and 12 bases from J, the junction kept 16 bases outside the gene matches. The CDR3 DNA sequence: TGTGCCACCACCCTAGCGGGGGGGAACGGTCTTGGCGTCCTGACTTTC. Translating gives CATTLAGGNGLGVLTF.

This clone was detected only once. This CDR3 is CASSTGQGETQYF. In DNA form, the CDR3 reads TGTGCCAGCAGCACCGGACAGGGTGAGACCCAGTACTTC. The chain couples TRBV5-6 to TRBJ2-5; 8 nucleotides line up with TRBD1. V was clipped by 4 bases and J by 5 bases; unmatched bases: 4. Germline V CDR1 and CDR2: SGHDT, YYEEEE. This CDR3 has 13 residues.

This clone has more than one count but fewer than ten. This chain links TRBV28 with TRBJ1-1, with a tentative D call TRBD1 (5 bases). The CDR3 is made up of 15 amino acids. V was pared by 6 bases and J by 2 bases, with 16 bases between. The germline CDR1 and CDR2 sequences are MDHEN and SYDVKM. The CDR3 region is CASSPLGTDNTEAFF. CDR3 bases: TGTGCCAGCAGCCCGCTCGGGACTGATAACACTGAAGCTTTCTTT.

This clone was found a few times. The rearrangement joins TRBV7-2 to TRBJ2-1; 7 positions match TRBD1. The V and J ends lost 3 bases and 7 bases, in that order; junction bases with no gene match: 6. CDR1 SGHTA and CDR2 FQGNSA come from the germline V gene. The CDR3 consists of 14 residues. CDR3 nucleotides: TGTGCCAGCAGCTTTAAAGCACAGGGGAATGAGCAGTTCTTC. Its translation is CASSFKAQGNEQFF. The full variable domain, in which reference TRBV7-2 and TRBJ2-1 provide the parts outside the CDR3, is GAGVSQSPSNKVTEKGKDVELRCDPISGHTALYWYRQSLGQGLEFLIYFQGNSAPDKSGLPSDRFSAERTGGSVSTLTIQRTQQEDSAVYLCASSFKAQGNEQFFGPGTRLTVL.

This clone has a handful of counts. This chain joins TRBV5-6 and TRBJ1-1; 7 bases map to TRBD1. The V gene's germline CDR1 is SGHDT and CDR2 YYEEEE. This CDR3 contains 15 residues. V gave up 4 bases and J gave up 1 base; unmatched junction bases: 7. The CDR3, as DNA: TGTGCCAGCAGCCTCGGGACAGCTCAGAACACTGAAGCTTTCTTT. Translated, it gives CASSLGTAQNTEAFF. Looking up the rest from reference TRBV5-6 and TRBJ1-1 gives the full variable domain: DAGVTQSPTHLIKTRGQQVTLRCSPKSGHDTVSWYQQALGQGPQFIFQYYEEEERQRGNFPDRFSGHQFPNYSSELNVNALLLGDSALYLCASSLGTAQNTEAFFGQGTRLTVV.

The V call is TRBV29-1, the J call TRBJ1-1, with D hard to call. Germline CDR1 reads SQVTM; CDR2 reads ANQGSEA. CDR3 size: 13 residues. Trimming removed 1 base at V and 1 base at J, with 7 bases between. The chain's CDR3 is CSVEVRANTEAFF. The CDR3 region has the DNA TGCAGCGTTGAAGTTCGGGCGAACACTGAAGCTTTCTTT. The whole variable domain, filled in from reference TRBV29-1 and TRBJ1-1, reads SAVISQKPSRDICQRGTSLTIQCQVDSQVTMMFWYRQQPGQSLTLIATANQGSEATYESGFVIDKFPISRPNLTFSTLTVSNMSPEDSSIYLCSVEVRANTEAFFGQGTRLTVV.

This chain links TRBV7-2 with TRBJ2-3; D is undetermined. Trimming took off 1 base at V and 4 bases at J, with 6 bases between the two ends. CDR1 is SGHTA and CDR2 is FQGNSA in the germline V gene. The CDR3 extends over 13 amino acids. The CDR3 bases are TGTGCCAGCAGCTTAGAAGGGCCAGATACGCAGTATTTT. Its translation: CASSLEGPDTQYF.

This chain links TRBV12-5 with TRBJ2-5, with D unclear. V lost 6 bases and J 2 bases, leaving 13 bases between the germline ends. CDR3 length equals 14 residues. The germline gives CDR1 LGHNT, CDR2 FRNRAP. This CDR3 reads CASGLGAVQETQYF. The DNA for the CDR3 is TGTGCTAGTGGCCTCGGTGCAGTTCAAGAGACCCAGTACTTC.

The chain joins TRBV9 to TRBJ2-1, with 11 bases that match TRBD2. The CDR3 runs 15 residues. Looked up from germline, CDR1 is SGDLS and CDR2 is YYNGEE. After removal of 0 bases from V and 6 bases from J, the junction contained 2 bases not matched to a gene. The CDR3 region is CASSVGLAGGNEQFF. DNA of the CDR3: TGTGCCAGCAGCGTAGGGCTAGCGGGGGGCAATGAGCAGTTCTTC.